This is a list of T cell receptor beta chains from one sample in a study of OX40 agonist ivuxolimab in advanced cancers. The data were produced by immunoSEQ multiplex PCR, yet TCRdb's version contains in-frame clones alone and is incomplete. The sample contains 70,000 to 90,000 clones, about 80% of which appear only once. The material was CD4+ or CD8+ T cells sorted from blood, obtained in a trial of the OX40 agonist ivuxolimab. The receptors come from an adult with an advanced solid tumor such as melanoma, head and neck, liver or kidney cancer. Each CDR3 is given with its conserved first and last residue. The order of the fields is V gene, clone size, J gene, D gene, CDR3 protein, CDR3 DNA. A D gene is named only where the DNA matches it firmly. Rows may omit the clone size; those that give it use once, few, many or a size class.

V: TRBV5-1; size: .; J: TRBJ1-6; D: .; CDR3: CASSPSGFYNSPLHF; DNA: TGCGCCAGCAGTCCCTCGGGGTTCTATAATTCACCCCTCCACTTT
V: TRBV5-1; size: .; J: TRBJ1-1; D: TRBD1; CDR3: CASSLVQGVAEAFF; DNA: TGCGCCAGCAGCTTGGTGCAGGGGGTCGCTGAAGCTTTCTTT
V: TRBV7-8; size: .; J: TRBJ2-7; D: TRBD1; CDR3: CASGRQGPLEQYF; DNA: TGTGCCAGCGGGCGACAGGGCCCCCTCGAGCAGTACTTC
V: TRBV5-1; size: .; J: TRBJ2-5; D: .; CDR3: CASSLDLETQYF; DNA: TGCGCCAGCAGCTTGGACTTAGAGACCCAGTACTTC
V: TRBV28; size: once; J: TRBJ2-2; D: .; CDR3: CASSWISDTGELFF; DNA: TGTGCCAGCAGTTGGATAAGCGACACCGGGGAGCTGTTTTTT
V: TRBV4-2; size: .; J: TRBJ1-1; D: .; CDR3: CASSQGGQMNTEAFF; DNA: TGTGCCAGCAGCCAAGGCGGCCAGATGAACACTGAAGCTTTCTTT
V: TRBV6-5; size: .; J: TRBJ2-7; D: .; CDR3: CASSYSGGSYEQYF; DNA: TGTGCCAGCAGTTACTCGGGCGGCTCCTACGAGCAGTACTTC
V: TRBV28; size: few; J: TRBJ1-4; D: TRBD1; CDR3: CASSLSQTGSGFF; DNA: TGTGCCAGCAGTTTGTCCCAGACAGGGTCGGGATTTTTT
V: TRBV4-3; size: .; J: TRBJ2-7; D: .; CDR3: CASSPSGGAAYEQYF; DNA: TGCGCCAGCAGCCCCTCCGGTGGTGCGGCCTACGAGCAGTACTTC
V: TRBV7-9; size: .; J: TRBJ2-5; D: .; CDR3: CASSLSSPGRQETQYF; DNA: TGTGCCAGCAGCTTATCGAGTCCAGGGCGTCAAGAGACCCAGTACTTC